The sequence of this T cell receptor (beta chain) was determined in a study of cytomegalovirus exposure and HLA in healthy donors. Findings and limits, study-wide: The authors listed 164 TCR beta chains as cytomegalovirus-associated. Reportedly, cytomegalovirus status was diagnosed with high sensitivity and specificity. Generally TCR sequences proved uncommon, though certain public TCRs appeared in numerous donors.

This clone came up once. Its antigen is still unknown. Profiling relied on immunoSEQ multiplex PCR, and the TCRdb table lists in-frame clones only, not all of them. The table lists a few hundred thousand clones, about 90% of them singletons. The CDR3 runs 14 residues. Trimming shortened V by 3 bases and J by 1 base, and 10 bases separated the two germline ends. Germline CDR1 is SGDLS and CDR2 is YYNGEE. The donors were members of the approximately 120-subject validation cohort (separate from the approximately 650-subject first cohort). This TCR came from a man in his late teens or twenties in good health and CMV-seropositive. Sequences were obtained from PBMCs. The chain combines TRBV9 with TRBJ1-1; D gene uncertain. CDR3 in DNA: TGTGCCAGCAGCGCCTCCCGACAGAACACTGAAGCTTTCTTT. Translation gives CASSASRQNTEAFF.